This passage covers 13 T cell receptor beta chains from one sample sequenced in a study of blood T cell repertoires in COVID-19 (dated by TCRdb to the early 2020s). The library was produced with the immunoSEQ multiplex PCR assay. Not all clones reach the TCRdb copy of this immuneACCESS table, which keeps in-frame sequences only. Checked studies attribute under half of the gap to unresolved V genes and leave the rest unexplained. The sample data list roughly 100,000 clones, and about 85% of these were observed just once. The ten biggest clones cover approximately 3.1% of the sample. The sample consisted of peripheral blood. These receptors were collected from a middle-aged man in a cohort sampled during active COVID-19.

J is TRBJ2-7 and V is TRBV5-1, with TRBD1 identical over 8 bases. The V gene end was trimmed by 2 bases and the J gene end by 3 bases; junction bases not matched to a gene: 1. The CDR3 covers 13 residues. Germline V gene lookup returns CDR1 SGHRS and CDR2 YFSETQ. The CDR3 sequence: CASSLDRGYEQYV. CDR3 bases: TGCGCCAGCAGCTTAGACAGGGGCTACGAGCAGTACGTC.

With respect to this clone: Additional DNA sequences in this sample encode the identical CDR3. The chain is built from TRBV18 and TRBJ1-5; 7 nucleotides agree with TRBD1. Germline V gives CDR1 KGHSH, CDR2 LQKENI. The length of the CDR3 is 15 residues. Germline trimming cut 2 bases from V and 0 bases from J; bases unmatched to any gene: 1. CDR3: CASSPGTDSNQPQHF. The CDR3 nucleotides are TGTGCCAGCTCACCAGGGACAGATAGCAATCAGCCCCAGCATTTT. The whole variable domain, remainder taken from reference TRBV18 and TRBJ1-5, is NAGVMQNPRHLVRRRGQEARLRCSPMKGHSHVYWYRQLPEEGLKFMVYLQKENIIDESGMPKERFSAEFPKEGPSILRIQQVVRGDSAAYFCASSPGTDSNQPQHFGDGTRLSIL.

The chain employs TRBV7-8 and TRBJ1-4; TRBD1 might be the D (5 bases). The CDR3 totals 12 residues. From germline, CDR1 is SGHVS and CDR2 FQNEAQ. Trimming took 5 bases from V and 8 from J, leaving 9 bases between them. The CDR3 bases are TGTGCCAGCAGCCGCGACAGCGAAAAACTGTTTTTT. It encodes CASSRDSEKLFF.

CDR3 residues: CAVHRGSDTNYGYTF. CDR3 nucleotides: TGTGCCGTCCACAGGGGTTCTGATACTAACTATGGCTACACCTTC. The chain recombines TRBV27 with TRBJ1-2; 7 nucleotides line up with TRBD1. The CDR3 loop spans 15 amino acids. V lost 11 bases, J lost 0 bases, and 12 bases stayed unmatched. CDR1 MNHEY and CDR2 SMNVEV come from the germline V gene (reference sequence).

This clone was recorded a few times. V usage is TRBV3-1 (or the pseudogene TRBV3-2) and J usage is TRBJ1-6; TRBD1 might be the D (6 bases). Germline V gene sequence: CDR1 LGHDT, CDR2 YNNKEL (reference sequence). CDR3 length: 13 amino acids. V lost 4 bases to trimming and J lost 6 bases, with 7 bases between them. CDR3 region: CASSLQGNSPLHF. The CDR3 DNA sequence: TGTGCCAGCAGCCTACAGGGTAATTCACCCCTCCACTTT.

The V gene is TRBV6-5, the J gene TRBJ2-5, with a weak D call TRBD1 (5 bases). The germline CDR1 and CDR2 sequences are MNHEY and SVGAGI. V dropped 9 bases and J dropped 1 base, with 12 bases sitting between them. The CDR3 runs to 13 residues. The chain's CDR3 is CASLRGLQETQYF. The CDR3 DNA reads as TGTGCCAGTTTAAGGGGCCTCCAAGAGACCCAGTACTTC.

The CDR3 here is CASSVSSGTSGVDTQYF. Here the CDR3 DNA reads TGTGCCAGCAGCGTATCCTCCGGGACTAGCGGGGTAGATACGCAGTATTTT. The V call is TRBV9, the J call TRBJ2-3; 13 bases fit TRBD2. Germline trimming cut 1 base from V and 5 bases from J; bases unmatched to any gene: 7. CDR3 size: 17 residues. Looked up from germline, CDR1 is SGDLS and CDR2 is YYNGEE.

V usage is TRBV19 and J usage is TRBJ2-2; 9 positions match TRBD2. V was pared by 3 bases and J by 7 bases, with 9 bases of the junction left unmatched. Germline V lookup: CDR1 LNHDA, CDR2 SQIVND (reference sequence). This CDR3 region has 16 residues. The CDR3, as DNA: TGTGCCAGTAGTATTAGGTTTGCTAGCGGGGTCGGGGAGCTGTTTTTT. It translates to CASSIRFASGVGELFF.

The V call is TRBV5-1, the J call TRBJ2-6, with 9 nucleotides matching TRBD1. Per the germline V gene, CDR1 is SGHRS and CDR2 is YFSETQ. V was clipped by 6 bases and J by 0 bases; unmatched bases: 4. The CDR3 runs to 16 residues. The CDR3 loop reads CASILGQGSGANVLTF. DNA for the CDR3: TGCGCCAGCATTCTGGGACAGGGCTCTGGGGCCAACGTCCTGACTTTC.

There are a few counts of this clone. The chain employs TRBV11-2 and TRBJ2-1, with 16 bases identical to TRBD2. Germline V gives CDR1 SGHAT, CDR2 FQNNGV. The CDR3 is 16 residues long. V was clipped by 1 base and J by 15 bases; unmatched bases: 9. In DNA, the CDR3 is TGTGCCAGCAGCTTAGCCGGGACTAGCGGGGGGGGTAGGCTGTTCTTC. It codes for CASSLAGTSGGGRLFF.

V is TRBV5-1 and J is TRBJ1-6; TRBD1 matches 8 bases. The CDR3 is 14 amino acids. Germline CDR1 is SGHRS and CDR2 is YFSETQ. The V and J ends lost 3 bases and 9 bases, in that order; junction bases with no gene match: 5. CDR3 amino acids: CASSSTGGLSPLHF. CDR3 nucleotide sequence: TGCGCCAGCAGCTCAACAGGGGGTCTTTCACCCCTCCACTTT.

The chain carries TRBV6-1 and TRBJ1-5, with 7 bases fitting TRBD1. Germline lookup yields CDR1 MNHNS and CDR2 SASEGT. The CDR3 totals 14 residues. Trimming at V came to 2 bases and at J to 7 bases, leaving 5 bases not matched to a gene. The CDR3 is CASSEQGGVQPQHF. CDR3 bases: TGTGCCAGCAGTGAACAGGGGGGCGTACAGCCCCAGCATTTT.

CDR3 in amino acids: CASSSPGLAGTTDTQYF. The CDR3 bases are TGTGCCAGTAGTTCCCCGGGGCTAGCGGGGACCACAGATACGCAGTATTTT. The V call is TRBV19, the J call TRBJ2-3; 9 nucleotides match TRBD2. The CDR3 contains 17 residues. Germline trimming cut 5 bases from V and 2 bases from J; bases unmatched to any gene: 11. Germline CDR1 is LNHDA and CDR2 is SQIVND (reference sequence). Full variable domain (missing parts from reference TRBV19 and TRBJ2-3): DGGITQSPKYLFRKEGQNVTLSCEQNLNHDAMYWYRQDPGQGLRLIYYSQIVNDFQKGDIAEGYSVSREKKESFPLTVTSAQKNPTAFYLCASSSPGLAGTTDTQYFGPGTRLTVL.